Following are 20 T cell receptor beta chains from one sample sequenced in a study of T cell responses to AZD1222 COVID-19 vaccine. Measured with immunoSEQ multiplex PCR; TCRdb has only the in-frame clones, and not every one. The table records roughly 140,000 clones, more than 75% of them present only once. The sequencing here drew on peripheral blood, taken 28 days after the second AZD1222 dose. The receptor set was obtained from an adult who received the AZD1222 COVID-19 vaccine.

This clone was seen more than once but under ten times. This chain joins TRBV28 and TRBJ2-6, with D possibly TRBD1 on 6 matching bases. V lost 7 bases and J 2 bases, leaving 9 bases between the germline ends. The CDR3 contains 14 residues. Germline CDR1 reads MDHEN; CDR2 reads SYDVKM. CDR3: CASKTGPGANVLTF. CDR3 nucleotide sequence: TGTGCCAGCAAAACAGGGCCTGGGGCCAACGTCCTGACTTTC. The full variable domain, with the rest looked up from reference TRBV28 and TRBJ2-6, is DVKVTQSSRYLVKRTGEKVFLECVQDMDHENMFWYRQDPGLGLRLIYFSYDVKMKEKGDIPEGYSVSREKKERFSLILESASTNQTSMYLCASKTGPGANVLTFGAGSRLTVL.

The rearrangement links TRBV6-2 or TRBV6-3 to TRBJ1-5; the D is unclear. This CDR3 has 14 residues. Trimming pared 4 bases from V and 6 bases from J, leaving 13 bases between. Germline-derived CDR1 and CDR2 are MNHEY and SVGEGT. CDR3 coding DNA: TGTGCCAGCAGTTCCGGTAGGGTGGGTCAGCCCCAGCATTTT. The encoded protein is CASSSGRVGQPQHF.

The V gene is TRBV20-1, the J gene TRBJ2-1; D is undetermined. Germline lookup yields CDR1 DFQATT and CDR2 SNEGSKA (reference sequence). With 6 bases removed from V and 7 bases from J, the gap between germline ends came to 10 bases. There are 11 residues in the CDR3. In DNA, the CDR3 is TGCAGTGCCAGCAGTAGAAATGAGCAGTTCTTC. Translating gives CSASSRNEQFF.

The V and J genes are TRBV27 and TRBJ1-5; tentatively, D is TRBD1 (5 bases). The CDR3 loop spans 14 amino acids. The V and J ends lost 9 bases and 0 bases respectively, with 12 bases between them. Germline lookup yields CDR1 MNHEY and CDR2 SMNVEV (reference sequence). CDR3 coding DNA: TGTGCCAGTGCCCGGGACTTTAGCAATCAGCCCCAGCATTTT. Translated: CASARDFSNQPQHF.

The CDR3 DNA is TGTGCCAGCAGCCAAGGGACAGGGCAGACCCAGTACTTC. Its protein is CASSQGTGQTQYF. V is TRBV14 and J is TRBJ2-5; TRBD1 matches 8 bases. This CDR3 comprises 13 residues. From germline, CDR1 is SGHDN and CDR2 FVKESK. Unmatched junction bases numbered 1, after V lost 1 base and J lost 6 bases.

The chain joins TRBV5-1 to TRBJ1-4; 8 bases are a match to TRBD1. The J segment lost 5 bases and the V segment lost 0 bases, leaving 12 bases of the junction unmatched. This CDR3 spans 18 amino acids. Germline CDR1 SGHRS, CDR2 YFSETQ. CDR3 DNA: TGCGCCAGCAGCTTGGGAGGACAGGGTTGGGGGAAAAATGAAAAACTGTTTTTT. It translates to CASSLGGQGWGKNEKLFF.

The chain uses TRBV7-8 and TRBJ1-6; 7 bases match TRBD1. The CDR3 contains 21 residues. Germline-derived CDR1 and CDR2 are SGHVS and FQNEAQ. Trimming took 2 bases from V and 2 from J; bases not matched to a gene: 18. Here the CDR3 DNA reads TGTGCCAGCAGCTTAACCGGGGGTATACGAACAGGGGAAGCCTATAATTCACCCCTCCACTTT. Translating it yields CASSLTGGIRTGEAYNSPLHF.

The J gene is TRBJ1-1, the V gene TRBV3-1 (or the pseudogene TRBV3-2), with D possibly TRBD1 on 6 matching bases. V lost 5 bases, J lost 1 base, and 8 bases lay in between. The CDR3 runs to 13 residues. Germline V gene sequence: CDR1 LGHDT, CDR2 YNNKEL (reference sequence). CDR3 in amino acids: CASSTTGNTEAFF. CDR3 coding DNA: TGTGCCAGCAGCACGACAGGGAACACTGAAGCTTTCTTT.

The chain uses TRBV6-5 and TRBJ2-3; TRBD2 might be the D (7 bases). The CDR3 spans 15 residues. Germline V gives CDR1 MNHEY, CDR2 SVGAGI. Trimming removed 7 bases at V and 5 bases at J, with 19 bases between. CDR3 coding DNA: TGTGCCAGCACCCGAGGGGGGAGGGAATTAGATACGCAGTATTTT. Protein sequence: CASTRGGRELDTQYF.

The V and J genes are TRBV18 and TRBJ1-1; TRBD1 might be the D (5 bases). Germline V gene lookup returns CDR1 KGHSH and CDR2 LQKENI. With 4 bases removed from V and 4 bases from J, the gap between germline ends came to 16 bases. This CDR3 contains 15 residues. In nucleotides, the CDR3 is TGTGCCAGCTCACTTTCAGAGGGGATCGGCACTGAAGCTTTCTTT. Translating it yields CASSLSEGIGTEAFF.

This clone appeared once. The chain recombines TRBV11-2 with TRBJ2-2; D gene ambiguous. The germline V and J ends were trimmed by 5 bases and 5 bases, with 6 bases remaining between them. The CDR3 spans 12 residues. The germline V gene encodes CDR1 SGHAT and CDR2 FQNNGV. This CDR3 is CASSPDTGELFF. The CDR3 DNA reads TGTGCCAGCAGCCCCGATACCGGGGAGCTGTTTTTT.

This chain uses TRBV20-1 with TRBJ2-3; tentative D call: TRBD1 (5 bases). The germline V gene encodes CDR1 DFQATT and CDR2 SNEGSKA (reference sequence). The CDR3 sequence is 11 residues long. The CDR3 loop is CGSGLADTQYF. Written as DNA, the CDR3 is TGCGGGTCAGGGCTCGCAGATACGCAGTATTTT.

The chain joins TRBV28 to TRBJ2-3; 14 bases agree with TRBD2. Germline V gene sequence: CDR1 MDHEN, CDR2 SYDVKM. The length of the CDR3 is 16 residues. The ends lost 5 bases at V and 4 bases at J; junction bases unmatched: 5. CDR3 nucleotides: TGTGCCAGCAGTCTTGGGACTAGCGGGAGCTCAGATACGCAGTATTTT. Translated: CASSLGTSGSSDTQYF. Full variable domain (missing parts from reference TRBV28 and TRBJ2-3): DVKVTQSSRYLVKRTGEKVFLECVQDMDHENMFWYRQDPGLGLRLIYFSYDVKMKEKGDIPEGYSVSREKKERFSLILESASTNQTSMYLCASSLGTSGSSDTQYFGPGTRLTVL.

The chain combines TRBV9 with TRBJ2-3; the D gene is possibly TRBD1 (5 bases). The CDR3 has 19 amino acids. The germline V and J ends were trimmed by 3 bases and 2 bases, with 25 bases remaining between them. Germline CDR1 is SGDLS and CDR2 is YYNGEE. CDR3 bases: TGTGCCAGCAGCGCGAGAGTATGGGCGAGCGACAGTGCCACAGATACGCAGTATTTT. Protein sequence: CASSARVWASDSATDTQYF.

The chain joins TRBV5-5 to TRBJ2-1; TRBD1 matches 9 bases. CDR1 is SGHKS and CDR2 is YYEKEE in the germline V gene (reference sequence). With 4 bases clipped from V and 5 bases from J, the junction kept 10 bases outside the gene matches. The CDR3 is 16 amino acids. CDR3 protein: CASSPNPGQGHNEQFF. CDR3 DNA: TGTGCCAGCAGCCCGAATCCGGGACAGGGACACAATGAGCAGTTCTTC.

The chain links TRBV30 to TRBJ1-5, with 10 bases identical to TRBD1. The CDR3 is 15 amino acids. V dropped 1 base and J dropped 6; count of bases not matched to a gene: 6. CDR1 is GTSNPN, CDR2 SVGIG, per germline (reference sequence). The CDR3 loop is CAWSGGTGVSQPQHF. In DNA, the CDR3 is TGTGCCTGGAGTGGGGGGACAGGGGTTAGTCAGCCCCAGCATTTT.

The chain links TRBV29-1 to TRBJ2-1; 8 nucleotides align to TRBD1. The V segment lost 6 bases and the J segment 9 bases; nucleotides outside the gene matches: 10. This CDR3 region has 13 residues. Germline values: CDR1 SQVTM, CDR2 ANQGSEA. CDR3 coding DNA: TGCAGCGTGACACCCGGACAGGGTGGTGAGCAGTTCTTC. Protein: CSVTPGQGGEQFF.

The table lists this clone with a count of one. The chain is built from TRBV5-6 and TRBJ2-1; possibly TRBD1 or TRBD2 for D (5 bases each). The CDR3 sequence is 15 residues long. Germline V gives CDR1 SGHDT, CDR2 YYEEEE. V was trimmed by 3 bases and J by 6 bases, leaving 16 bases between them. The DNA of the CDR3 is TGTGCCAGCAGCTCTAGGGGTTCGGGACCCAATGAGCAGTTCTTC. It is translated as CASSSRGSGPNEQFF. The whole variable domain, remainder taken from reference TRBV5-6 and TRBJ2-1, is DAGVTQSPTHLIKTRGQQVTLRCSPKSGHDTVSWYQQALGQGPQFIFQYYEEEERQRGNFPDRFSGHQFPNYSSELNVNALLLGDSALYLCASSSRGSGPNEQFFGPGTRLTVL.

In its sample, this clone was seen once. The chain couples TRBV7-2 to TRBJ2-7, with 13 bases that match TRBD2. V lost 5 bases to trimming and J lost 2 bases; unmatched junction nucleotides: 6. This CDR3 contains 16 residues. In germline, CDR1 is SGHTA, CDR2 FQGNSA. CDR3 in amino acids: CASSKEGLAGPYEQYF. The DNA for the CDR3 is TGTGCCAGCAGCAAGGAGGGACTAGCGGGGCCCTACGAGCAGTACTTC.

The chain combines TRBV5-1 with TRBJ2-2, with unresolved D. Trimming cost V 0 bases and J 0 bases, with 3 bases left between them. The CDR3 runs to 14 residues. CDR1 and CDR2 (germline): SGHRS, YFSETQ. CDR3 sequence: CASSLGTNTGELFF. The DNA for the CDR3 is TGCGCCAGCAGCTTGGGGACGAACACCGGGGAGCTGTTTTTT.